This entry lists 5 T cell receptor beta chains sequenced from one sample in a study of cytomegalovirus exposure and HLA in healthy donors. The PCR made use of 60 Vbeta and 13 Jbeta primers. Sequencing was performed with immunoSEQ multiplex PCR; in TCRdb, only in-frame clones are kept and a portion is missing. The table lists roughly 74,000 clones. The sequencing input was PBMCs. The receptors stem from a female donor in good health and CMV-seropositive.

CDR3 coding DNA: TGTGCCAGCAGCGCACGGATACAGGGGACCTATAACTATGGCTACACCTTC. It is translated as CASSARIQGTYNYGYTF. J is TRBJ1-2 and V is TRBV7-9; TRBD1 agrees at 7 bases. Looked up from germline, CDR1 is SEHNR and CDR2 is FQNEAQ (reference sequence). The CDR3 has 17 residues. After removal of 5 bases from V and 1 base from J, the junction contained 13 bases not matched to a gene.

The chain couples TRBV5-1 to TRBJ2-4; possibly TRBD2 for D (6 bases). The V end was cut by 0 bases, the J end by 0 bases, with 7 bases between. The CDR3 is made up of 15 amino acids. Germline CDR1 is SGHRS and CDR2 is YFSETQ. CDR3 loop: CASSLGGVAKNIQYF. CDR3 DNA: TGCGCCAGCAGCTTGGGCGGGGTAGCCAAAAACATTCAGTACTTC.

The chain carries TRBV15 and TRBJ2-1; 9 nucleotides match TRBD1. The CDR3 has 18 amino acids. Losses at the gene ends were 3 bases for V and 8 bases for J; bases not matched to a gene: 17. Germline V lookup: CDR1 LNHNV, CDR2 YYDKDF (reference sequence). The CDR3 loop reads CATSRIRTGDLYVYEQFF. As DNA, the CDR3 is TGTGCCACCAGCAGGATTCGGACAGGGGATCTGTATGTGTATGAGCAGTTCTTC.

CDR3 protein: CASSTPWTGGSSGANVLTF. The DNA of the CDR3 is TGTGCCAGCAGCACACCCTGGACAGGGGGAAGCTCTGGGGCCAACGTCCTGACTTTC. The V gene is TRBV9, the J gene TRBJ2-6; TRBD1 agrees at 10 bases. The CDR3 has 19 residues. Germline CDR1 SGDLS, CDR2 YYNGEE. V shed 4 bases, J shed 0 bases, and the junction held 10 bases outside the gene matches.

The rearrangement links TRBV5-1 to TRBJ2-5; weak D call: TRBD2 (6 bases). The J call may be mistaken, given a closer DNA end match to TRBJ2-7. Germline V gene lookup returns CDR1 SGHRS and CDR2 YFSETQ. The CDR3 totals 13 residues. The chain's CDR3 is CASTWGGIGEQYF. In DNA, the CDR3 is TGCGCCAGCACTTGGGGCGGGATAGGCGAGCAGTACTTC.